This TCR beta chain originates from a study of OX40 agonist ivuxolimab in advanced cancers. The V and J ends lost 0 bases and 0 bases respectively, with 6 bases between them. Germline V gene lookup returns CDR1 LNHNV and CDR2 YYDKDF (reference sequence). The CDR3 covers 15 residues. Sequencing was performed with immunoSEQ multiplex PCR; in TCRdb, only in-frame clones are kept and a portion is missing. The sample has tens of thousands of clones; 70% to 90% are singletons. Blood sampling was done at baseline, cycle 4 day 1, and cycle 7 day 1. To note about this clone: Its specificity is not known.

General observations from the study: Those patients achieving a partial response at 0.1-3.0 mg/kg showed among the lowest clonal expansion.

This TCR came from an adult with an advanced solid tumor such as melanoma, head and neck, liver or kidney cancer. This sequence joins TRBV15 and TRBJ1-5; D remains ambiguous. Sequenced material: CD4+ or CD8+ T cells sorted from blood, taken in a trial of the OX40 agonist ivuxolimab. As DNA, the CDR3 is TGTGCCACCAGCAGAGATGGAAGTAGCAATCAGCCCCAGCATTTT. This gives the protein CATSRDGSSNQPQHF.